The next 23 T cell receptor beta chains were all read from a single sample in a study of blood T cell repertoires in COVID-19 (dated by TCRdb to about 2020). Library creation used the immunoSEQ multiplex PCR assay. TCRdb mirrors the immuneACCESS table, restricted to in-frame sequences. Some clones are absent from its copies; in checked studies, under half trace to an unresolved V gene, and the reason for the others is unknown. Recorded for this sample are some 120,000 clones; 80% to 90% of them occurred a single time. The ten biggest clones cover approximately 5.8% of the sample. Material for sequencing was peripheral blood. The receptor set was obtained from a man at least 80 years old with active or convalescent COVID-19.

The chain couples TRBV29-1 to TRBJ1-1; possibly TRBD1 for D (6 bases). From germline, CDR1 is SQVTM and CDR2 ANQGSEA. The ends were cut back, 6 bases at V and 0 bases at J, with 14 bases in the middle. The CDR3 has 14 amino acids. CDR3 amino acids: CSVTGLVMNTEAFF. CDR3 nucleotide sequence: TGCAGCGTAACAGGGCTTGTTATGAACACTGAAGCTTTCTTT.

This chain links TRBV2 with TRBJ2-1, with 9 bases aligning to TRBD2. CDR3 length equals 14 residues. Per germline, CDR1 SNHLY and CDR2 FYNNEI. The V gene end was trimmed by 2 bases and the J gene end by 8 bases; junction bases not matched to a gene: 4. The CDR3 is CASSELAGSDEQFF. DNA for the CDR3: TGTGCCAGCAGTGAACTAGCGGGGTCGGATGAGCAGTTCTTC.

This chain uses TRBV5-6 with TRBJ2-7; TRBD1 is a possible D gene (5 bases). V was cut by 3 bases and J by 1 base, with 14 bases left in between. The CDR3 sequence is 15 residues long. Germline V gene data show CDR1 as SGHDT and CDR2 as YYEEEE. The CDR3 region is CASSWGYKGSYEQYF. CDR3 in DNA: TGTGCCAGCAGCTGGGGCTACAAGGGGTCCTACGAGCAGTACTTC.

The rearrangement uses TRBV10-3 and TRBJ2-2; 7 bases match TRBD2. CDR1 and CDR2 from the germline V gene are ENHRY and SYGVKD. This CDR3 has 17 residues. Trimming cost V 4 bases and J 1 base; bases outside gene matches: 9. The CDR3 coding sequence is TGTGCCATCAGTGGGCTGGGAGGGGCTATGAACACCGGGGAGCTGTTTTTT. This encodes CAISGLGGAMNTGELFF.

The V call is TRBV5-1, the J call TRBJ1-4; D possibly corresponds to TRBD1 (6 bases). This CDR3 has 13 amino acids. Trimming removed 6 bases at V and 5 bases at J, with 11 bases between. CDR1 is SGHRS, CDR2 YFSETQ, per germline. The CDR3 DNA follows: TGCGCCAGCATGTCACAGGGAAATGAAAAACTGTTTTTT. Translation: CASMSQGNEKLFF.

J is TRBJ1-1 and V is TRBV3-1 (or the pseudogene TRBV3-2), with D unclear. Germline CDR1 is LGHDT and CDR2 is YNNKEL (reference sequence). This CDR3 has 16 residues. V was clipped by 4 bases and J by 0 bases, with 15 bases between them. DNA of the CDR3: TGTGCCAGCAGCCGACTTACGGGAGGGCTGAACACTGAAGCTTTCTTT. Translated: CASSRLTGGLNTEAFF.

This clone was seen just once. This rearrangement joins TRBV27 to TRBJ1-5; perhaps TRBD1 as D (6 bases). The CDR3 has 15 amino acids. Looked up from germline, CDR1 is MNHEY and CDR2 is SMNVEV (reference sequence). V lost 3 bases and J 3 bases, leaving 12 bases between the germline ends. The CDR3 is CASSFLGQLNQPQHF. For the CDR3, the DNA is TGTGCCAGCAGTTTCTTGGGACAACTCAATCAGCCCCAGCATTTT.

This clone was counted once. V and J are TRBV12-5 and TRBJ2-3; D is perhaps TRBD1 (6 bases). V gave up 5 bases and J gave up 9 bases, with 21 bases separating them. CDR1 is LGHNT and CDR2 is FRNRAP in the germline V gene. The CDR3 has 15 residues. CDR3 nucleotide sequence: TGTGCTAGTGGTCCAATTACCCGGACAGAGGAAACGCAGTATTTT. It is translated as CASGPITRTEETQYF.

This clone is a singleton in its sample. This chain uses TRBV7-2 with TRBJ1-4; 7 bases line up with TRBD1. The length of the CDR3 is 16 residues. The J segment lost 5 bases and the V segment lost 1 base, leaving 7 bases of the junction unmatched. Germline V CDR1 and CDR2: SGHTA, FQGNSA. DNA for the CDR3: TGTGCCAGCAGCTTAGGACTGGACAGGTCCAATGAAAAACTGTTTTTT. Protein: CASSLGLDRSNEKLFF.

This clone has more than one count but fewer than ten. The rearrangement links TRBV6-1 to TRBJ1-2; D is undetermined. Germline V gene data show CDR1 as MNHNS and CDR2 as SASEGT. Trimming left V 1 base short and J 4 bases short, with 10 bases between. This CDR3 contains 14 residues. In DNA, the CDR3 is TGTGCCAGCAGTGAAGTCTCCAGGATCTATGGCTACACCTTC. Its translation is CASSEVSRIYGYTF.

The chain recombines TRBV30 with TRBJ1-5; no firm D call. CDR3 size: 13 residues. V was clipped by 1 base and J by 4 bases, with 8 bases between them. The V gene's germline CDR1 is GTSNPN and CDR2 SVGIG (reference sequence). The DNA of the CDR3 is TGTGCCTGGAGTGCTGGGAGAAATCAGCCCCAGCATTTT. It specifies CAWSAGRNQPQHF. Supplemented by reference TRBV30 and TRBJ1-5, the full variable domain reads SQTIHQWPATLVQPVGSPLSLECTVEGTSNPNLYWYRQAAGRGLQLLFYSVGIGQISSEVPQNLSASRPQDRQFILSSKKLLLSDSGFYLCAWSAGRNQPQHFGDGTRLSIL.

V gene TRBV11-2 combines with J gene TRBJ1-2; 8 bases are a match to TRBD1. V lost 1 base to trimming and J lost 5 bases; unmatched junction nucleotides: 6. This CDR3 is built from 15 residues. Germline-derived CDR1 and CDR2 are SGHAT and FQNNGV. In DNA, the CDR3 is TGTGCCAGCAGCTTAGCGACAGGGGCAACGTATGGCTACACCTTC. This gives the protein CASSLATGATYGYTF.

This clone was found many times. The chain couples TRBV4-1 to TRBJ1-5; D not resolved. The CDR3 length is 14 residues. Per the germline V gene, CDR1 is MGHRA and CDR2 is YSYEKL. Trimming took 0 bases from V and 2 from J, leaving 5 bases between them. The CDR3 nucleotides read TGCGCCAGCAGCCAAGAATCCGGCAATCAGCCCCAGCATTTT. Residues: CASSQESGNQPQHF.

The V gene is TRBV21-1, the J gene TRBJ1-2; TRBD1 was called by the table and not checked on the DNA. TRBV21-1 is a recognized pseudogene. This CDR3 is 17 amino acids long. CDR3 sequence: CASSKQDDRGRNYGYTF. The CDR3 region has the DNA TGTGCCAGCAGCAAACAGGACGACAGGGGGCGTAACTATGGCTACACCTTC.

The rearrangement uses TRBV10-1 and TRBJ2-5; 9 bases agree with TRBD1. This CDR3 has 13 residues. With V trimmed by 6 bases and J by 5 bases, 4 bases remained unmatched. Germline lookup yields CDR1 WNHNN and CDR2 SYGVQD (reference sequence). The CDR3 here is CASRETGGETQYF. The CDR3 DNA reads as TGCGCCAGCAGGGAGACAGGGGGGGAGACCCAGTACTTC.

The genes are TRBV6-5 and TRBJ1-2; no clear D. This CDR3 is 12 amino acids long. The V end lost 6 bases, the J end lost 5 bases, and 10 bases lay between the germline ends. The germline CDR1 and CDR2 sequences are MNHEY and SVGAGI. CDR3 in DNA: TGTGCCAGCAGACCAGTTGAATATGGCTACACCTTC. Protein: CASRPVEYGYTF.

The chain combines TRBV21-1 with TRBJ1-5; the table's D call, TRBD1, has no DNA check behind it. TRBV21-1 is recorded as a pseudogene. There are 16 residues in the CDR3. The CDR3 region is CASSKAKQGSYQPQHF. CDR3 DNA: TGTGCCAGCAGCAAAGCGAAACAGGGGTCATATCAGCCCCAGCATTTT.

The chain uses TRBV20-1 and TRBJ2-5, with 8 positions matching TRBD1. The CDR3 spans 11 residues. From germline, CDR1 is DFQATT and CDR2 SNEGSKA (reference sequence). The CDR3 spells CSLQGAETQYF. CDR3 sequence (DNA): TGCAGCTTGCAGGGGGCGGAGACCCAGTACTTC.

The chain joins TRBV19 to TRBJ1-4; tentatively, D is TRBD1 (5 bases). The V end was cut by 6 bases, the J end by 6 bases, with 11 bases between. The CDR3 length is 13 residues. CDR1 and CDR2 from the germline V gene are LNHDA and SQIVND (reference sequence). CDR3 sequence (DNA): TGTGCCAGTAGCCCCAGCAGGGATGAAAAACTGTTTTTT. It encodes CASSPSRDEKLFF.

The chain links TRBV18 to TRBJ1-1; D not resolved. This CDR3 comprises 12 residues. V was pared by 5 bases and J by 5 bases, with 9 bases between. Germline-derived CDR1 and CDR2 are KGHSH and LQKENI. CDR3 loop: CASSSRETEAFF. CDR3 DNA sequence: TGTGCCAGCTCATCGCGTGAAACTGAAGCTTTCTTT.

The chain uses TRBV27 and TRBJ1-6; 10 bases are a match to TRBD1. Germline V CDR1 and CDR2: MNHEY, SMNVEV (reference sequence). With 7 bases clipped from V and 0 bases from J, the junction kept 9 bases outside the gene matches. The length of the CDR3 is 18 residues. The CDR3 DNA follows: TGTGCCAGCATCCCGGGACAGGGGCCGAGCTCCTATAATTCACCCCTCCACTTT. This translates into CASIPGQGPSSYNSPLHF.

The J gene is TRBJ1-2, the V gene TRBV19; 9 nucleotides agree with TRBD1. The CDR3 totals 14 residues. Germline trimming cut 4 bases from V and 8 bases from J; bases unmatched to any gene: 8. Germline lookup yields CDR1 LNHDA and CDR2 SQIVND (reference sequence). The CDR3 region has the DNA TGTGCCAGTAGTAAAAACAGGGGGCTGGACGGCTACACCTTC. Its translation: CASSKNRGLDGYTF.

The V call is TRBV19, the J call TRBJ1-4; no clear D gene. Trimming left V 7 bases short and J 7 bases short, with 19 bases between. There are 15 residues in the CDR3. CDR1 LNHDA and CDR2 SQIVND come from the germline V gene (reference sequence). CDR3 region: CASTSFWQNGEKLFF. As DNA, the CDR3 is TGTGCCAGTACGTCGTTTTGGCAAAATGGTGAAAAACTGTTTTTT. Filled out from reference TRBV19 and TRBJ1-4, the complete variable domain reads DGGITQSPKYLFRKEGQNVTLSCEQNLNHDAMYWYRQDPGQGLRLIYYSQIVNDFQKGDIAEGYSVSREKKESFPLTVTSAQKNPTAFYLCASTSFWQNGEKLFFGSGTQLSVL.